The 17 T cell receptor beta chains below come from one sample, sequenced in a study of tumor and adjacent non-tumor tissue in lung cancer (dated by TCRdb to 2017 to 2018). RNA was isolated from bulk, unsorted tissue, and RNA quality was assessed with a NanoDrop ND-1000 and an Agilent 2100. Normal lung samples were distant non-tumor tissue taken more than 3 cm from the tumor edge. The receptor library was made with multiplex PCR. Sequencing was performed on an Illumina HiSeq 2500. TCRbeta libraries were constructed through three rounds of nested PCR with primers (Table S4) according to protocols adapted from ARM-PCR. The raw public reads went through TCRdb reprocessing: fastp at Q25, MiXCR clone calling, in-frame beta chains kept. Each record represents a unique CDR3 protein, reported with the most common genes and DNA among its rows. The sample includes some 73,000 distinct CDR3 sequences, with roughly 80% observed a single time. The ten most abundant clones make up 40% to 65% of the sample.

The source material was distant non-tumor lung tissue. The receptors were sampled from a man in his sixties with non-small cell lung cancer.

A note on this clonotype: At one boundary the junction diverges from the germline segment, which might be a read error. The J gene is TRBJ2-1, the V gene TRBV6-4, with D unclear. The CDR3 loop spans 16 amino acids. Looked up from germline, CDR1 is MRHNA and CDR2 is SNTAGT. CDR3 in DNA: TGTGCCAGCAGTAAGCATGCGCCCCCGGTTGGGAATGAGCAGTTATTC. Translating it yields CASSKHAPPVGNEQLF.

This chain connects TRBV11-3 to TRBJ2-1; unclear D gene. Germline assignment: CDR1 SGHNT and CDR2 YENEEA. The CDR3 consists of 11 residues. Trimming removed 5 bases at V and 11 bases at J, with 10 bases between. The CDR3 DNA reads TGTGCCAGCAGCGTCCGGAAGCAGCAGTTCTTC. It is translated as CASSVRKQQFF.

About this clonotype itself: One junction end does not reproduce the germline sequence, and a read error may be involved. The CDR3 nucleotides are TGTGCCAGCAACTCAGGTTACACTGAAGCTCTCTTT. This sequence encodes CASNSGYTEALF. The chain couples TRBV12-3 or TRBV12-4 to TRBJ1-1; D remains ambiguous. The CDR3 runs to 12 residues.

On this clonotype: The CDR3 carries no conserved terminal phenylalanine or tryptophan, so it likely arises from a read error. CDR3 loop: CASRQGLAGVTGEQYL. As DNA, the CDR3 is TGTGCCAGCAGGCAGGGACTAGCAGGAGTCACGGGTGAGCAGTACCTC. This sequence joins TRBV6-1 and TRBJ2-1; 9 bases line up with TRBD2. The J call could be wrong; TRBJ2-7 is a better fit for the DNA end. This CDR3 has 16 residues. Per germline, CDR1 MNHNS and CDR2 SASEGT.

The gene calls are TRBV10-2 and TRBJ2-7, with TRBD1 identical over 10 bases. Per germline, CDR1 WSHSY and CDR2 SAAADI. The CDR3 sequence is 15 residues long. V lost 6 bases, J lost 7 bases, and 12 bases stayed unmatched. CDR3 loop: CASREPGQGYREQYF. The CDR3 nucleotides read TGCGCCAGCAGAGAACCGGGACAGGGGTATAGGGAGCAGTACTTC.

The V and J genes are TRBV11-2 and TRBJ2-5; perhaps TRBD1 as D (6 bases). The CDR3 has 16 amino acids. Germline assignment: CDR1 SGHAT and CDR2 FQNNGV. Deletions cut 7 bases from V and 11 bases from J, with 29 bases between. In DNA form, the CDR3 reads TGTGCCAGCATCTCCACAATGGGGGCGCCAAAGGAGGCACAGTACTTC. This gives the protein CASISTMGAPKEAQYF.

Turning to this clonotype: It is likely a read error, because the conserved phenylalanine at the end of the CDR3 is missing. Because the CDR3's place on the DNA is in doubt, the DNA is left out and the CDR3 is given as listed by TCRdb. The chain recombines TRBV11-2 with TRBJ1-6; the table assigns TRBD1, which was not confirmed against the DNA. CDR1 is SGHAT, CDR2 FQNNGV, per germline. The CDR3 spans 15 amino acids, including both terminal residues. Here the CDR3 reads CASSIGGDNNSPLRS.

About this clonotype: The junction does not match germline at one end; this may be a read error. This chain connects TRBV11-3 to TRBJ1-1, with D possibly TRBD1 on 6 matching bases. CDR1 is SGHNT and CDR2 is YENEEA in the germline V gene. This CDR3 is built from 14 residues. CDR3 DNA: TGTGTCAGCAACACACAGGGACGAAACACTGAAGCTATCTTT. This codes for CVSNTQGRNTEAIF.

The chain is built from TRBV28 and TRBJ1-5, with D hard to call. The V gene's germline CDR1 is MDHEN and CDR2 SYDVKM. The CDR3 has 15 residues. With 2 bases removed from V and 4 bases from J, the gap between germline ends came to 12 bases. The CDR3 coding sequence is TGTGCCAGCAGTTTAGGGTGGGCAAATAATCAGCCCCAGCATTTT. This translates into CASSLGWANNQPQHF.

The chain employs TRBV7-9 and TRBJ2-7; no clear D. The CDR3 is made up of 13 amino acids. Trimming pared 5 bases from V and 7 bases from J, leaving 15 bases between. The germline V gene has CDR1 SEHNR and CDR2 FQNEAQ (reference sequence). The CDR3 sequence is CASSPWTGIEQYF. CDR3 sequence (DNA): TGTGCCAGCAGCCCATGGACGGGCATTGAGCAGTACTTC.

The genes are TRBV4-2 and TRBJ2-7, with TRBD1 as a possible D gene (6 bases). With 11 bases removed from V and 4 bases from J, the gap between germline ends came to 24 bases. Germline V gene lookup returns CDR1 LGHNA and CDR2 YNFKEQ. The CDR3 runs to 15 residues. CDR3 region: CADSQGQGLGYEQYF. In DNA, the CDR3 is TGTGCCGACAGCCAAGGGCAGGGGTTGGGATACGAGCAGTACTTC.

Worth noting for this clonotype: Since the CDR3 does not end with the conserved phenylalanine or tryptophan, this likely comes from a read error. CDR3 region: CVSSSPGRRATNYGYTV. The DNA of the CDR3 is TGTGTGAGCAGTTCACCTGGACGGAGAGCGACTAACTATGGCTACACCGTC. V usage is TRBV6-5 and J usage is TRBJ1-2, with D unclear. CDR1 and CDR2 (germline): MNHEY, SVGAGI. The CDR3 runs 17 residues.

Notes on this clonotype: A read error may be the cause here, since a much bigger clone is one base away. The V and J genes are TRBV5-6 and TRBJ1-1; a weak D match, TRBD1 (5 bases). This CDR3 spans 14 amino acids. Germline CDR1 SGHDT, CDR2 YYEEEE. Here the CDR3 reads CASSLGQLNTEAIF. CDR3 sequence (DNA): TGTGCCAGCAGCTTGGGACAGCTGAACACTGAAGCTATCTTT.

About this clonotype itself: One end of the junction does not line up with germline, which may come from a read error. The rearrangement links TRBV10-1 to TRBJ2-7; D uncertain. The CDR3 extends over 13 amino acids. Germline CDR1 reads WNHNN; CDR2 reads SYGVQD (reference sequence). The chain's CDR3 is CASSVELTDEHFF. CDR3 coding DNA: TGCGCCAGCAGTGTAGAGCTGACGGACGAGCACTTCTTC.

Here the CDR3 DNA reads TGTGCCAGCAACTCCCCTCGTAGCGGTTCCTACGAGCAGTACTTC. Its translation: CASNSPRSGSYEQYF. The chain employs TRBV11-1 and TRBJ2-7, with D possibly matching TRBD2 (6 bases). V was cut by 7 bases and J by 1 base, with 17 bases left in between. The CDR3 has 15 residues. The germline CDR1 and CDR2 sequences are SGHAT and FQDESV (reference sequence).

Points on this clonotype: Likely a read error: the CDR3 ends without its conserved phenylalanine or tryptophan. This chain uses TRBV20-1 with TRBJ2-5; D possibly corresponds to TRBD2 (5 bases). The CDR3 loop spans 13 amino acids. The germline V and J ends were trimmed by 4 bases and 5 bases, with 14 bases remaining between them. Germline CDR1 DFQATT, CDR2 SNEGSKA (reference sequence). The CDR3 sequence: CSAIDPGKETQYS. CDR3 sequence (DNA): TGCAGTGCTATAGACCCGGGGAAGGAGACCCAGTACTCC.

V usage is TRBV19 and J usage is TRBJ1-1, with TRBD1 matching over 9 bases. Germline V gene data show CDR1 as LNHDA and CDR2 as SQIVND (reference sequence). V was clipped by 3 bases and J by 5 bases; unmatched bases: 7. The CDR3 is 15 amino acids. The CDR3 here is CASSIEGQGQTEAFF. The CDR3 DNA reads as TGTGCCAGTAGTATTGAGGGACAGGGTCAAACTGAAGCTTTCTTT.